Each of the 21 T cell receptor beta chains below was sequenced from the same sample in a study of Graves' ophthalmopathy and Graves' hyperthyroidism. Amplification from RNA transcripts yielded the TCR beta CDR3 regions. An initial RT-PCR round employing HTBI primers preceded a second-round multiplex PCR. TCRdb reanalysed the multiplex PCR reads using MiXCR and keeps one entry per CDR3 protein. The table has approximately 640,000 distinct CDR3 sequences, about two fifths seen once. Sequenced: peripheral blood. The receptors stem from an adult man with Graves' ophthalmopathy.

This clonotype was seen a handful of times. Mismatch with germline at one junction end may stem from a read error. The chain combines TRBV7-3 with TRBJ2-5, with 7 bases lining up with TRBD1. The germline CDR1 and CDR2 sequences are SGHTA and FQGTGA. This CDR3 is 18 amino acids long. The CDR3 DNA reads TGCGCCAGCAGCCAAGGGCCCGCCCGGACAGGCGTGCAAGAGACCCAGTACTTC. Translating gives CASSQGPARTGVQETQYF.

Concerning this clonotype: The junction does not match germline at one end; this may be a read error. V gene TRBV7-9 combines with J gene TRBJ1-1, with D possibly matching TRBD1 (6 bases). The CDR3 is 16 amino acids. Germline CDR1 SEHNR, CDR2 FQNEAQ (reference sequence). The CDR3 spells CASSSGFTGLNTEAFF. For the CDR3, the DNA is TGTGCTAGCAGCTCGGGGTTCACAGGGCTGAACACTGAAGCTTTCTTT.

A few counts support this clonotype. In nucleotides, the CDR3 is TGTGCCAGCACGAGGGGTTGGACAGGGGACTACGAGCAGTACTTC. It encodes CASTRGWTGDYEQYF. This chain connects TRBV6-5 to TRBJ2-7, with TRBD1 identical over 9 bases. V lost 7 bases and J lost 3; bases outside the gene matches: 10. The CDR3 covers 15 residues. CDR1 is MNHEY and CDR2 is SVGAGI in the germline V gene.

In the case of this clonotype: Its ends do not fully match the called genes, so a read error is possible. The genes are TRBV24-1 and TRBJ2-2, with 9 bases matching TRBD1. The CDR3 covers 12 residues. Germline loops: CDR1 KGHDR, CDR2 SFDVKD. CDR3 sequence reads: CATSDHTGTGIF. CDR3 in DNA: TGTGCCACCAGTGATCATACCGGGACAGGGATTTTC.

At least ten counts were recorded for this clonotype. The chain carries TRBV2 and TRBJ1-3, with D perhaps TRBD1 (6 bases). The germline gives CDR1 SNHLY, CDR2 FYNNEI. The ends were cut back, 5 bases at V and 0 bases at J, with 11 bases in the middle. The CDR3 runs to 15 residues. The CDR3: CASSTGQYSGNTIYF. The CDR3 region has the DNA TGTGCCAGCAGTACTGGACAGTACTCTGGAAACACCATATATTTT. The full variable domain, its missing parts supplied by reference TRBV2 and TRBJ1-3, is EPEVTQTPSHQVTQMGQEVILRCVPISNHLYFYWYRQILGQKVEFLVSFYNNEISEKSEIFDDQFSVERPDGSNFTLKIRSTKLEDSAMYFCASSTGQYSGNTIYFGEGSWLTVV.

This clonotype was seen only a few times. The V and J genes are TRBV6-5 and TRBJ2-7; D is unclear. Germline lookup yields CDR1 MNHEY and CDR2 SVGAGI. The CDR3 totals 13 residues. With 6 bases removed from V and 7 bases from J, the gap between germline ends came to 16 bases. CDR3 residues: CASSALRTWEQYF. CDR3 coding DNA: TGTGCCAGCAGCGCACTCCGAACGTGGGAGCAGTACTTC.

Many counts were recorded for this clonotype. The chain combines TRBV24-1 with TRBJ1-2; 8 nucleotides align to TRBD1. V dropped 5 bases and J dropped 4; count of bases not matched to a gene: 8. The germline gives CDR1 KGHDR, CDR2 SFDVKD. This CDR3 is built from 15 residues. Here the CDR3 DNA reads TGTGCCACCAGTGGAGGGACAGGTTCCCGCTATGGCTACACCTTC. The encoded protein is CATSGGTGSRYGYTF.

The rearrangement uses TRBV5-1 and TRBJ2-6; no reliable D call. CDR1 and CDR2 (germline): SGHRS, YFSETQ. The ends were cut back, 6 bases at V and 0 bases at J, with 7 bases in the middle. The CDR3 loop spans 14 amino acids. The CDR3 DNA reads TGCGCCAGCAAAGACCTCTCTGGGGCCAACGTCCTGACTTTC. It yields the protein CASKDLSGANVLTF. The entire variable domain, with the rest obtained from reference TRBV5-1 and TRBJ2-6, is as follows: KAGVTQTPRYLIKTRGQQVTLSCSPISGHRSVSWYQQTPGQGLQFLFEYFSETQRNKGNFPGRFSGRQFSNSRSEMNVSTLELGDSALYLCASKDLSGANVLTFGAGSRLTVL.

Here the CDR3 DNA reads TGTGCCAGCAGCCCCGGACTAGCGGGAGCCCCAGATACGCAGTATTTT. It specifies CASSPGLAGAPDTQYF. V is TRBV7-8 and J is TRBJ2-3, with 13 bases that match TRBD2. V lost 5 bases to trimming and J lost 4 bases; unmatched junction nucleotides: 6. The CDR3 runs 16 residues. Germline V lookup: CDR1 SGHVS, CDR2 FQNEAQ.

The V and J genes are TRBV5-1 and TRBJ1-1; 8 bases match TRBD1. The germline CDR1 and CDR2 sequences are SGHRS and YFSETQ. The CDR3 is made up of 16 amino acids. After removal of 0 bases from V and 2 bases from J, the junction contained 6 bases not matched to a gene. The CDR3 DNA sequence: TGCGCCAGCAGCTTGGGGACAGGGATTGCAAACACTGAAGCTTTCTTT. This gives the protein CASSLGTGIANTEAFF.

The chain links TRBV19 to TRBJ2-7; 9 bases match TRBD1. This CDR3 is built from 16 residues. J gave up 7 bases and V 4 bases, and 14 bases lay outside the gene matches. From germline, CDR1 is LNHDA and CDR2 SQIVND (reference sequence). The CDR3 nucleotides are TGTGCCAGTAGTACCTTACCGGGACAGGGAGGGAATGAGCAGTACTTC. Protein sequence: CASSTLPGQGGNEQYF.

As for this clonotype: This may arise from a read error, as a much more abundant clone is one base away. The chain employs TRBV7-2 and TRBJ1-6; the D is unclear. CDR1 is SGHTA and CDR2 is FQGNSA in the germline V gene. This CDR3 contains 12 residues. The DNA of the CDR3 is TGTGCCAGCACCGGACGGGATTCACCCCCCCACTTT. Residues: CASTGRDSPPHF.

In regard to this clonotype: A much larger clone differs by one base, so this may be a read error. V and J are TRBV19 and TRBJ2-7; either TRBD1 or TRBD2 may fit D (5 bases each). The CDR3 spans 13 residues. The germline V gene has CDR1 LNHDA and CDR2 SQIVND (reference sequence). The CDR3 reads CVSSGRAWGEQYF. As DNA, the CDR3 is TGTGTCAGTAGTGGAAGGGCCTGGGGGGAGCAGTACTTC.

This clonotype was seen a few times. J is TRBJ1-4 and V is TRBV12-3 or TRBV12-4; maybe TRBD1 (5 bases). Trimming shortened V by 5 bases and J by 1 base, and 11 bases separated the two germline ends. CDR3 length equals 15 residues. The CDR3 nucleotides are TGTGCCAGCAGTCACACGAGGGGAACTAATGAAAAACTGTTTTTT. It codes for CASSHTRGTNEKLFF.

The chain has TRBV7-2 and TRBJ1-1; D gene ambiguous. The germline V and J ends were trimmed by 8 bases and 3 bases, with 4 bases remaining between them. CDR1 SGHTA and CDR2 FQGNSA come from the germline V gene. The CDR3 runs 10 residues. The CDR3 here is CASAHTEAFF. The DNA of the CDR3 is TGTGCCAGCGCTCACACTGAAGCTTTCTTT.

With respect to this clonotype: The final CDR3 position lacks the conserved phenylalanine or tryptophan, pointing to a likely read error. This chain uses TRBV25-1 with TRBJ2-7; either TRBD1 or TRBD2 may fit D (5 bases each). Between the trimmed V and J ends, which lost 5 bases and 5 bases, there was a span of 13 bases. The CDR3 contains 13 residues. Germline V gene lookup returns CDR1 MGHDK and CDR2 SYGVNS. As DNA, the CDR3 is TGTGCCAGCAGTTTTTGGGGGAGTAACGAGCAGTACCTC. Protein sequence: CASSFWGSNEQYL.

The sample holds many counts of this clonotype. This sequence joins TRBV20-1 and TRBJ1-1; TRBD1 is a possible D gene (6 bases). The V end was cut by 2 bases, the J end by 2 bases, with 12 bases between. CDR3 length: 14 residues. Germline-derived CDR1 and CDR2 are DFQATT and SNEGSKA (reference sequence). The CDR3 loop is CSARLGARNTEAFF. CDR3 sequence (DNA): TGCAGTGCTAGATTGGGGGCTCGAAACACTGAAGCTTTCTTT.

The chain links TRBV2 to TRBJ1-4; D perhaps matches TRBD1 (6 bases). CDR1 and CDR2 from the germline V gene are SNHLY and FYNNEI. Trimming took 10 bases from V and 8 from J, leaving 20 bases between them. The CDR3 totals 14 residues. The CDR3 DNA sequence: TGTGCCACCGGGACACAGGGTTCGGGAGAAAAACTGTTTTTT. Translating gives CATGTQGSGEKLFF.

This clonotype occurred many times. This chain connects TRBV20-1 to TRBJ1-1, with D possibly matching TRBD1 (5 bases). Germline V gene data show CDR1 as DFQATT and CDR2 as SNEGSKA (reference sequence). The CDR3 extends over 11 amino acids. Deletions cut 6 bases from V and 11 bases from J, with 16 bases between. The CDR3 protein is CSARDGPRAFF. CDR3 sequence (DNA): TGCAGTGCCCGGGACGGACCTAGGGCTTTCTTT.

This clonotype showed up many times. This sequence joins TRBV7-6 and TRBJ2-7; D remains ambiguous. CDR3 size: 12 residues. Trimming removed 4 bases at V and 6 bases at J, with 10 bases between. Germline values: CDR1 SGHVS, CDR2 FNYEAQ. CDR3 bases: TGTGCCAGCAGCTCCCCGTGGAGCGAGCAGTACTTC. Protein product: CASSSPWSEQYF.

This clonotype showed up just a few times. The rearrangement joins TRBV19 to TRBJ2-2, with D possibly being TRBD2 (6 bases). Germline V gene sequence: CDR1 LNHDA, CDR2 SQIVND (reference sequence). The CDR3 spans 16 residues. With 10 bases removed from V and 6 bases from J, the gap between germline ends came to 24 bases. DNA for the CDR3: TGTGCCACGGAGGGTCGGGGGACCCGCACGGCCGGGGAGCTGTTTTTT. It translates to CATEGRGTRTAGELFF. Together with reference TRBV19 and TRBJ2-2, the CDR3 gives the full variable domain: DGGITQSPKYLFRKEGQNVTLSCEQNLNHDAMYWYRQDPGQGLRLIYYSQIVNDFQKGDIAEGYSVSREKKESFPLTVTSAQKNPTAFYLCATEGRGTRTAGELFFGEGSRLTVL.